This is a list of T cell receptor beta chains from one sample in a study of blood T cell repertoires in COVID-19. Clones were read by immunoSEQ multiplex PCR, and TCRdb kept only the in-frame ones, dropping some. The sample carries approximately 150,000 clones, roughly 84% recorded once. Sequenced: peripheral blood. The receptor source for this set is a man aged 25-40 years with COVID-19, enrolled during active disease. Both conserved end residues are part of each CDR3. The order of the fields is CDR3 DNA, CDR3 protein, D gene, J gene, clone size, V gene. D genes are given only for firm matches. Size tells how often a clone was seen (once, few, many) or the class of an expanded clone, and some rows leave it out.

CDR3nt: TGCGCCAGCACCACGGGGGGTAGATATGGCTACACCTTC; CDR3aa: CASTTGGRYGYTF; d_gene: NA; j_gene: TRBJ1-2; abundance: NA; v_gene: TRBV5-1
CDR3nt: TGTGCCAGCAGCCCCGCCGGGACTAGCGGAGGAAGAGATACGCAGTATTTT; CDR3aa: CASSPAGTSGGRDTQYF; d_gene: TRBD2; j_gene: TRBJ2-3; abundance: NA; v_gene: TRBV14
CDR3nt: TGTGCCAGCACCTCCAGGCTAGCGGCAAACACAGATACGCAGTATTTT; CDR3aa: CASTSRLAANTDTQYF; d_gene: TRBD2; j_gene: TRBJ2-3; abundance: NA; v_gene: TRBV6-6
CDR3nt: TGTGCCAGCAGCTCTACCGGGACAGAGAGTAATTCACCCCTCCACTTT; CDR3aa: CASSSTGTESNSPLHF; d_gene: TRBD1; j_gene: TRBJ1-6; abundance: NA; v_gene: TRBV7-6
CDR3nt: TGTGCCTGGAGCGAGGGACAGCCGAACACTGAAGCTTTCTTT; CDR3aa: CAWSEGQPNTEAFF; d_gene: TRBD1; j_gene: TRBJ1-1; abundance: NA; v_gene: TRBV30
CDR3nt: TGTGCCAGTAGTCTGCTGGGCAGCACAGATACGCAGTATTTT; CDR3aa: CASSLLGSTDTQYF; d_gene: NA; j_gene: TRBJ2-3; abundance: NA; v_gene: TRBV19
CDR3nt: TGTGCCAGCAGTTTGGGGGCAGGCAGCAATCAGCCCCAGCATTTT; CDR3aa: CASSLGAGSNQPQHF; d_gene: NA; j_gene: TRBJ1-5; abundance: few; v_gene: TRBV2
CDR3nt: TGTGCCAGCAGGGGTACTCAGGATAACGGGCAGTTCTTC; CDR3aa: CASRGTQDNGQFF; d_gene: NA; j_gene: TRBJ2-1; abundance: NA; v_gene: TRBV11-3
CDR3nt: TGTGCCAGTAGTCCGACTGTGGGCACAGATACGCAGTATTTT; CDR3aa: CASSPTVGTDTQYF; d_gene: NA; j_gene: TRBJ2-3; abundance: NA; v_gene: TRBV19
CDR3nt: TGTGCCAGCAGCTCGACAGGGGTCATTCTTCTTGGCTACACCTTC; CDR3aa: CASSSTGVILLGYTF; d_gene: TRBD1; j_gene: TRBJ1-2; abundance: NA; v_gene: TRBV7-2
CDR3nt: TGTGCCACCAGTCAAGGGTTTCAGGGGGCCCAGCATTTT; CDR3aa: CATSQGFQGAQHF; d_gene: TRBD1; j_gene: TRBJ1-5; abundance: NA; v_gene: TRBV24-1
CDR3nt: TGTGCCAGTAGCGGGAGAAGAGACCTCGAGCAGTACTTC; CDR3aa: CASSGRRDLEQYF; d_gene: NA; j_gene: TRBJ2-7; abundance: NA; v_gene: TRBV19
CDR3nt: TGTGCCAGCAGGACTAGCGGGAACACCGGGGAGCTGTTTTTT; CDR3aa: CASRTSGNTGELFF; d_gene: TRBD2; j_gene: TRBJ2-2; abundance: NA; v_gene: TRBV2
CDR3nt: TGTGCCAGCAGACCGCAGGGGTCCTACACTGAAGCTTTCTTT; CDR3aa: CASRPQGSYTEAFF; d_gene: NA; j_gene: TRBJ1-1; abundance: NA; v_gene: TRBV27
CDR3nt: TGTGCCAGTAGTAGTGGACAGGGGGCCCAGCCCCAGCATTTT; CDR3aa: CASSSGQGAQPQHF; d_gene: TRBD1; j_gene: TRBJ1-5; abundance: NA; v_gene: TRBV19
CDR3nt: TGTGCCACTAGTACCGGGACAGGGGCCTCCCGGGAGACCCAGTACTTC; CDR3aa: CATSTGTGASRETQYF; d_gene: TRBD1; j_gene: TRBJ2-5; abundance: NA; v_gene: TRBV2
CDR3nt: TGCGCCAGCAGCTTGGTGGCGGACAGTAGCTCTGGAAACACCATATATTTT; CDR3aa: CASSLVADSSSGNTIYF; d_gene: NA; j_gene: TRBJ1-3; abundance: NA; v_gene: TRBV5-1